One TCR beta chain is described in this entry. Its antigen is currently not known. Per-base quality was not reported, and no clone a single base away is much larger than it. Cut back by 4 bases and 1 base, the V and J ends lie 3 bases apart. The germline V gene provides CDR1 SGDLS and CDR2 YYNGEE. The CDR3 numbers 13 residues from cysteine through phenylalanine. Only the CDR3 portion is preserved as DNA: 39 bases, with reading frame beginning at the first base. The entry originates in a study of T cell clonotyping in hematopoietic cell transplantation listed by TCRdb under 2021. With respect to the entire study: Pretransplant samples from recipients were collected after cytoreduction. A total of some 130 blood samples were gathered in the study from around 40 consecutive transplant recipients along with their related donors. Recruitment of patients ran from late 2015 to early 2017, and follow-up continued until late 2020 or until death. Study-level results and caveats: The sample size was limited, and CD4 and CD8 repertoire contributions could not be separated because cells were not sorted. Broader posttransplant TCR repertoire diversity was predicted by donor and pretransplant recipient Inverse Simpson Index values. Overlap with donor repertoires was found for only a small fraction of recipient repertoires, with over 95% found to appear de novo at the given depth. A decrease in recipient TCR diversity was observed after transplant, and a progressive increase in pathologically expanded clonotypes was seen from day 30 to day 180.

TCR beta CDR3 regions were amplified from genomic DNA with the immunoSEQ assay, a bias-controlled multiplex PCR using V- and J-specific primers. A second PCR step added a proprietary barcode and Illumina adapter sequences to the CDR3 amplicons. CDR3 libraries were sequenced on an Illumina MiSeq instrument. The original pipeline was this. Export and quality control were handled in immunoSEQ Analyzer 3.0, while downstream analyses relied on R Bioconductor and Immunarch. Only productive rearrangements within the normalized downsampled data set were used in the calculation of repertoire metrics. In the normalized cohort, clonotypes with more than 5 templates were defined as pathologically expanded. Repertoire diversity was measured with the Inverse Simpson Index. The non-normalized data set was used for CMV-specificity analyses so that all clonotypes could be captured. In its TCRdb copy, this immuneACCESS table keeps in-frame sequences only and misses some clones. Where compared with another copy, unresolved V genes explain less than half of these, and the others have no known cause. V, J and clone size are taken as reported in that table, and D and trimming were inferred from the DNA itself. Present in this sample are more than 40,000 clones, 75% to 90% of which were seen just once. Roughly 3.1% of the sample goes to the ten largest clones.

The time point label, as the study defines it: recipient sample about 28 days before transplant, after cytoreduction. Blood from recipients was drawn about 28 days before transplant and again at days 30, 100 and 180 after transplant. Nuclei Lysis Solution was used to extract genomic DNA from fresh or cryopreserved unfractionated peripheral blood mononuclear cells. The rearranged segments are TRBV9 and TRBJ2-6, with the D gene too uncertain to name. The receptor comes from a man aged 55 to 70 with acute myeloid leukemia. Some clones in this sample may be carry-over from other donors' samples. Sequenced material: peripheral blood mononuclear cells, taken before stem cell transplant. The DNA is TGTGCCAGCAGCCAATCTGGGGCCAACGTCCTGACTTTC. Its translation is CASSQSGANVLTF.